This T cell receptor (beta chain) was captured by sequencing in a study of T cell responses to AZD1222 COVID-19 vaccine (dated by TCRdb to the early 2020s). About the full investigation: AZD1222 recipients with second doses at about 4 weeks or about 12 weeks were pooled, because spike-specific TCR depth and breadth did not differ between schedules. Trial participants were enrolled into age subgroups of 18-55, 56-69 and 70-plus years, which contained about 160, 30 and 59 TCR-sequenced participants, respectively. TCR sequencing was performed for about 240 trial participants, of whom around 200 were given two doses of AZD1222 and 26 were given two doses of MenACWY control vaccine.

From its cysteine to its phenylalanine, the CDR3 spans 14 amino acids. Just CDR3 DNA is preserved here, 42 bases in frame from base 1. V and J lose 7 bases and 8 bases, and a span of 20 bases separates them. CDR1 and CDR2 were assigned from the germline V gene (reference sequence) as LNHDA and SQIVND. The sample's time point label, decoded: baseline before first vaccination. Vaccinee samples were obtained from the UK trials COV001 and COV002, which included a single-blind randomized controlled phase 2/3 trial of AZD1222 (ChAdOx1 nCoV-19) in healthy adults. For TCRbeta chain sequencing, PBMC samples from trial participants were taken at day 0 and at day 28 after the second dose. General findings and caveats noted by the study authors: Because no samples from the day 14 peak response were available, repertoires could be characterized only after the peak T cell response. Conclusions about previously exposed vaccinees were limited because only six AZD1222 recipients were SARS-CoV-2 seropositive at baseline. Spike-specific TCR breadth and depth rose significantly after two AZD1222 doses compared with day 0 and with MenACWY recipients. The 56-69-year group was small, and its depth increase did not reach significance, likely because of low power. Reportedly, close to half of the unique spike-specific TCRs recognized epitopes lying outside the regions that are mutated in the B.1.351 and B.1.1.7 variants. Most participants were white British and females outnumbered males, and the authors suggested that clonal diversity may have been underestimated. CD4 TCRs associated with the vaccine covered the entire spike protein, and the dominant responses were in regions 160-218 and 743-854.

The CDR3 regions of human TCRbeta chains were analyzed by immunosequencing. On the authors' methods: TCRs in the repertoires were matched against a reference library of SARS-CoV-2-specific TCRs that had been generated with the MIRA antigen-specificity platform. Breadth meant the fraction of unique TCRs that were SARS-CoV-2-associated, whereas depth meant the fraction of total T cells that were SARS-CoV-2-associated. Using the MIRA data, each spike-specific TCR was mapped to the spike region that the TCR reacts to and placed in a CD4 or CD8 class. Log10-transformed breadth and depth values were compared by one-way ANOVA with Sidak's multiple comparisons tests. The table comes from immuneACCESS by way of TCRdb, which keeps in-frame sequences with V and J called. Part of the clones is missing from these tables; in studies checked, under half for an unresolved V gene and the rest for unknown reasons. V, J and clone size are taken as reported in that table, and D and trimming were inferred from the DNA itself. A total of about 130,000 clones appear in this sample, 90% of them only once. In total, the top ten clones hold about 7% of the sample.

As to this clone: It lacks a known antigen. No much larger clone is present one base from it, and per-base qualities are unavailable.

This receptor was obtained from an adult in good health. The input for sequencing was peripheral blood, taken on day 0 of AZD1222 vaccination. In this chain, TRBV19 is recombined with TRBJ1-2; D gene: possibly TRBD1, on 6 matching bases. The nucleotide sequence reads TGTGCCAGTAATGGGGACACCCTGTCGGTAGGCTACACCTTC. Its product reads: CASNGDTLSVGYTF.